Below, 9 T cell receptor beta chains from the same sample are listed, as sequenced in a study of sequential checkpoint blockade in melanoma. The assay was immunoSEQ multiplex PCR, and TCRdb's table has in-frame clones only and misses some. The repertoire has approximately 13,000 clones, roughly 50% of them found once; the top ten carry roughly 17%. The treatment is: randomized to nivolumab then ipilimumab (arm A) or the reverse (arm B). This specimen was CD8+ T cells sorted from blood (inferred from file names), taken from a patient given nivolumab and ipilimumab in sequence. Receptors were obtained from a human donor with melanoma.

The V gene is TRBV6-6, the J gene TRBJ2-7; 11 bases are a match to TRBD1. The CDR3 loop spans 15 amino acids. CDR1 MNHNY and CDR2 SVGAGI come from the germline V gene (reference sequence). The J segment lost 0 bases and the V segment lost 2 bases, leaving 0 bases of the junction unmatched. The CDR3 sequence: CASSYGTGGSYEQYF. The CDR3 DNA sequence: TGTGCCAGCAGTTACGGGACAGGGGGCTCCTACGAGCAGTACTTC.

This clone is medium-sized (0.01 to 0.1%) by share. The chain couples TRBV5-8 to TRBJ1-2; TRBD1 matches 9 bases. The CDR3 runs 14 residues. Losses at the gene ends were 8 bases for V and 5 bases for J; bases not matched to a gene: 10. Germline loops: CDR1 SGHTS, CDR2 YDEGEE. The CDR3: CASINRGRRYGYTF. Written as DNA, the CDR3 is TGTGCCAGTATAAACAGGGGGCGCCGGTATGGCTACACCTTC.

This clone was seen many times. This chain connects TRBV6-5 to TRBJ2-1, with TRBD1 matching over 8 bases. The CDR3 is made up of 15 amino acids. The J segment lost 10 bases and the V segment lost 2 bases, leaving 10 bases of the junction unmatched. CDR1 and CDR2 (germline): MNHEY, SVGAGI. CDR3 amino acids: CASSYPGQGRREQFF. The CDR3 DNA follows: TGTGCCAGCAGTTACCCTGGACAGGGAAGAAGGGAGCAGTTCTTC.

This clone was seen only once. CDR3 coding DNA: TGTGCCAGTAGTATTGTAGCATCCAACTATGGCTACACCTTC. This codes for CASSIVASNYGYTF. The chain carries TRBV19 and TRBJ1-2; D gene unclear. Germline loops: CDR1 LNHDA, CDR2 SQIVND (reference sequence). V lost 3 bases, J lost 2 bases, and 10 bases lay in between. There are 14 residues in the CDR3.

The chain joins TRBV30 to TRBJ2-3; 9 bases align to TRBD1. This CDR3 is built from 15 residues. The V segment lost 1 base and the J segment 2 bases; nucleotides outside the gene matches: 4. In germline, CDR1 is GTSNPN, CDR2 SVGIG (reference sequence). DNA of the CDR3: TGTGCCTGGAGTGGTGGACAGGGGTTCACAGATACGCAGTATTTT. Its translation is CAWSGGQGFTDTQYF.

The chain carries TRBV2 and TRBJ1-2, with 7 bases fitting TRBD1. This CDR3 spans 14 amino acids. With V trimmed by 6 bases and J by 7 bases, 11 bases remained unmatched. Germline V lookup: CDR1 SNHLY, CDR2 FYNNEI. This chain's CDR3 is CASRDDRDWLGYTF. DNA for the CDR3: TGTGCCAGCAGGGACGACAGGGATTGGCTTGGCTACACCTTC. The full variable domain, rest sourced from reference TRBV2 and TRBJ1-2, is EPEVTQTPSHQVTQMGQEVILRCVPISNHLYFYWYRQILGQKVEFLVSFYNNEISEKSEIFDDQFSVERPDGSNFTLKIRSTKLEDSAMYFCASRDDRDWLGYTFGSGTRLTVV.

This clone was detected a few times. The chain is built from TRBV2 and TRBJ2-7, with D possibly TRBD1 on 6 matching bases. CDR1 and CDR2 (germline): SNHLY, FYNNEI. With 3 bases removed from V and 7 bases from J, the gap between germline ends came to 16 bases. The CDR3 consists of 14 residues. CDR3: CASSDLQGRREQYF. The CDR3 bases are TGTGCCAGCAGTGATTTACAGGGACGACGGGAGCAGTACTTC.

This rearrangement joins TRBV15 to TRBJ1-2; 9 bases agree with TRBD1. The V and J ends lost 1 base and 1 base, in that order; junction bases with no gene match: 7. Per the germline V gene, CDR1 is LNHNV and CDR2 is YYDKDF (reference sequence). This CDR3 is built from 17 residues. The CDR3 loop is CATSRGSGTGINYGYTF. CDR3 nucleotides: TGTGCCACCAGCAGAGGGTCCGGGACAGGGATTAACTATGGCTACACCTTC. The full variable domain, completed using reference TRBV15 and TRBJ1-2, is DAMVIQNPRYQVTQFGKPVTLSCSQTLNHNVMYWYQQKSSQAPKLLFHYYDKDFNNEADTPDNFQSRRPNTSFCFLDIRSPGLGDTAMYLCATSRGSGTGINYGYTFGSGTRLTVV.

This clone was observed a single time. The V call is TRBV30, the J call TRBJ1-2; D gene unclear. The CDR3 extends over 13 amino acids. Trimming stripped 1 base from V and 1 base from J, with 7 bases between. Germline CDR1 GTSNPN, CDR2 SVGIG (reference sequence). The CDR3 sequence: CAWSAGVNYGYTF. The CDR3 DNA is TGTGCCTGGAGTGCGGGAGTTAACTATGGCTACACCTTC. The whole variable domain, remainder taken from reference TRBV30 and TRBJ1-2, is SQTIHQWPATLVQPVGSPLSLECTVEGTSNPNLYWYRQAAGRGLQLLFYSVGIGQISSEVPQNLSASRPQDRQFILSSKKLLLSDSGFYLCAWSAGVNYGYTFGSGTRLTVV.